The next 8 T cell receptor beta chains were all read from a single sample in a study of PD-1 blockade in classical Hodgkin lymphoma. Generated by immunoSEQ multiplex PCR, the TCRdb table keeps only in-frame clones and is missing some. The data contain just over 60,000 clones, approximately 88% of them singletons. Each and every patient relapsed after autologous stem cell transplantation, and patients got differing brentuximab vedotin exposure. Specimen: peripheral blood mononuclear cells (PBMCs), collected at baseline. These receptors all come from a human donor with classical Hodgkin lymphoma.

This sequence joins TRBV4-2 and TRBJ2-7, with a possible D match to TRBD1 (5 bases). The CDR3 has 13 amino acids. CDR1 is LGHNA, CDR2 YNFKEQ, per germline. Between the trimmed V and J ends, which lost 4 bases and 5 bases, there was a span of 12 bases. CDR3 DNA: TGTGCCAGCAGCCCGATCTCAGGGCACGAGCAGTACTTC. This sequence encodes CASSPISGHEQYF.

In the case of this clone: Other DNA variants within this sample encode the same CDR3. The chain links TRBV29-1 to TRBJ2-5; no clear D gene. Germline V gene lookup returns CDR1 SQVTM and CDR2 ANQGSEA. The length of the CDR3 is 11 residues. Trimming cost V 1 base and J 5 bases, with 5 bases left between them. The CDR3 spells CSVEGGETQYF. DNA for the CDR3: TGCAGCGTTGAAGGAGGTGAGACCCAGTACTTC.

CDR3 loop: CASSLAGGPADTQYF. In DNA, the CDR3 is TGTGCCAGCAGCTTAGCGGGGGGGCCGGCAGATACGCAGTATTTT. This chain joins TRBV7-6 and TRBJ2-3, with D perhaps TRBD2 (7 bases). Trimming took 0 bases from V and 4 from J, leaving 11 bases between them. Germline lookup yields CDR1 SGHVS and CDR2 FNYEAQ. The CDR3 has 15 residues.

The rearrangement uses TRBV7-9 and TRBJ2-1, with a weak D call TRBD2 (6 bases). V lost 5 bases and J lost 8, with 19 bases in between. CDR3 length equals 15 residues. Germline V CDR1 and CDR2: SEHNR, FQNEAQ (reference sequence). The CDR3 nucleotides are TGTGCCAGCAGCCTCCTCTCGCGGGGCGACGATGAGCAGTTCTTC. It specifies CASSLLSRGDDEQFF. The full variable domain, rest sourced from reference TRBV7-9 and TRBJ2-1, is DTGVSQNPRHKITKRGQNVTFRCDPISEHNRLYWYRQTLGQGPEFLTYFQNEAQLEKSRLLSDRFSAERPKGSFSTLEIQRTEQGDSAMYLCASSLLSRGDDEQFFGPGTRLTVL.

CDR3 sequence (DNA): TGTGCCAGCAGCCCCATGCGGGACAGGGGGCGGAATGAGCAGTTCTTC. This codes for CASSPMRDRGRNEQFF. The rearrangement links TRBV7-2 to TRBJ2-1, with 12 bases fitting TRBD1. Germline CDR1 SGHTA, CDR2 FQGNSA. This CDR3 region has 16 residues. The V gene end was trimmed by 5 bases and the J gene end by 7 bases; junction bases not matched to a gene: 9.

CDR3 protein: CASSLTRGSYEQYF. CDR3 DNA: TGTGCCAGCAGCTTAACGCGGGGGTCCTACGAGCAGTACTTC. The chain couples TRBV5-4 to TRBJ2-7; 7 nucleotides match TRBD2. With 2 bases clipped from V and 1 base from J, the junction kept 3 bases outside the gene matches. Looked up from germline, CDR1 is SGHNT and CDR2 is YYREEE (reference sequence). This CDR3 has 14 amino acids.

This chain links TRBV2 with TRBJ2-1, with 9 bases that match TRBD2. The CDR3 has 14 residues. Germline loops: CDR1 SNHLY, CDR2 FYNNEI. V gave up 6 bases and J gave up 7 bases; unmatched junction bases: 7. CDR3 sequence: CASRERLAENEQFF. The CDR3, as DNA: TGTGCCAGCAGGGAGCGACTAGCGGAAAATGAGCAGTTCTTC.

The chain recombines TRBV5-4 with TRBJ2-1, with D hard to call. The CDR3 spans 15 residues. Germline CDR1 is SGHNT and CDR2 is YYREEE (reference sequence). Trimming removed 4 bases from V and 1 base from J, with 12 bases in between. The CDR3 loop reads CASSLHAFSYNEQFF. CDR3 coding DNA: TGTGCCAGCAGCCTGCATGCCTTTTCCTACAATGAGCAGTTCTTC.